This TCR beta chain was recorded in a study of OX40 agonist ivuxolimab in advanced cancers. About the investigation overall: The costimulatory receptor OX40 (CD134) was targeted by ivuxolimab, a fully human IgG2 agonistic monoclonal antibody. Intravenous ivuxolimab was administered to patients every 2 weeks at six dose levels: 0.01, 0.1, 0.3, 1.5, 3 and 10 mg/kg. Of the 50 to 55 patients in dose escalation, around 19 had hepatocellular carcinoma, some 15 had melanoma, 9 had renal cell carcinoma and 9 had head and neck cancer. The dose-escalation cohort was about 83% male with a mean age of about 60 years, ranging from roughly 23 to 90. Patients were allowed to have had prior anti-PD-1, anti-PD-L1 or anti-CTLA-4 therapy, and approximately 40% of the dose-escalation patients had been treated with checkpoint inhibitors. Three dose-escalation patients achieved partial responses, one with hepatocellular carcinoma and two with cutaneous melanoma. Peripheral TCRbeta sequencing was intended to test whether TCR sequence diversity was altered and clonal T-cell expansion was caused by ivuxolimab. The paper reports the monotherapy dose-escalation portion (N of about 47 patients) of the phase I ivuxolimab trial. Beyond this particular receptor, the publication reports: The antigen specificity of the peripheral T cells that underwent clonal expansion was not determined. Low levels of normalized T-cell clonal expansion were also seen in some patients who did not respond. After ivuxolimab, expanded clones were on average more numerous among CD8+ T cells than among CD4+ T cells. At doses of 0.1 to 3.0 mg/kg, clonal expansion of both CD4+ and CD8+ blood T cells was observed from baseline to week 6. Partial responders in the 0.1-3.0 mg/kg groups had among the lowest normalized peripheral clonal expansion, especially among CD8+ T cells.

Patients with autoimmune disease history or receiving systemic immunosuppression were excluded from the trial. Peripheral blood for TCR sequencing was collected from all dose cohorts at baseline, on cycle 4 day 1, and on cycle 7 day 1. Samples came from an open-label, multicenter, first-in-human phase I dose-escalation trial of ivuxolimab. Adults with locally advanced or metastatic head and neck squamous cell, hepatocellular, melanoma or renal cell carcinoma were enrolled in the trial. CD4+ and CD8+ T cells were sorted separately from peripheral blood before TCR sequencing. Genomic DNA was extracted from sorted cells for sequencing of the TCRbeta CDR3 region. TCRbeta CDR3 regions were sequenced using the immunoSEQ Assay. Imported from immuneACCESS, the table was reduced by TCRdb to in-frame sequences with V and J called. These copies leave out some clones; in studies compared against another copy, an unresolved V gene accounts for under half, and the cause of the remainder is not known. This sample lists 80,000 or so clones; roughly 85% were detected once. The top ten constitute 2% to 3% of the sample.

For this clone: Its antigen remains unidentified. One base away there is no much larger clone; base qualities are not given.

The CDR3 covers 14 residues, taking in both the cysteine and the phenylalanine. Of all the DNA, just the CDR3 is kept, 42 bases in frame from base 1. The germline V gene yields SGHTA for CDR1 and FQGNSA for CDR2. The junction shows trimming of 3 bases on V and 6 bases on J, and the gene matches do not reach 5 bases of it. This TCR was recovered from an adult with an advanced solid tumor such as melanoma, head and neck, liver or kidney cancer. The chain is made from TRBV7-2 and TRBJ2-4; the junction holds 7 bases that match TRBD1. The sample consisted of CD4+ or CD8+ T cells sorted from blood, taken in a trial of the OX40 agonist ivuxolimab. The CDR3 region has the sequence CASSFEQGPNIQYF. The sequenced DNA is TGTGCCAGCAGCTTCGAACAGGGGCCAAACATTCAGTACTTC. Reference TRBV7-2 and TRBJ2-4 proteins supply the regions before and after the CDR3; the full variable domain is: GAGVSQSPSNKVTEKGKDVELRCDPISGHTALYWYRQSLGQGLEFLIYFQGNSAPDKSGLPSDRFSAERTGGSVSTLTIQRTQQEDSAVYLCASSFEQGPNIQYFGAGTRLSVL.